The source of this T cell receptor beta chain is a study of sequential checkpoint blockade in melanoma (dated by TCRdb to between 2018 and 2021). Turning to the overall study: Using 1:1 randomization, the trial assigned patients either to first-line nivolumab followed by ipilimumab (arm A) or to ipilimumab followed by nivolumab (arm B). Maintenance nivolumab was given following each of the two trial sequences. Broader findings and caveats from the paper: The model for predicting response that combines TCR metrics with mutation burden needs to be validated in larger, independent patient cohorts.

This specimen's treatment or condition label, per the study, means: randomized to nivolumab then ipilimumab (arm A) or the reverse (arm B). Prior DNA-damaging chemotherapy had not been received by any trial patient. Thawed PBMCs were sorted on a FACS Aria II flow cytometer to isolate live CD3+CD8+ cells negative for CD19 and CD56. The samples were obtained from melanoma patients enrolled in CheckMate 064, an open-label, randomized phase II trial testing sequential checkpoint blockade. Leukapheresis was used to collect peripheral blood mononuclear cells, which were then purified with Ficoll-Paque and frozen in human serum with about 10% DMSO. Immediately after sorting, the purity of the sorted blood CD3+CD8+ cells was confirmed to be >98%, and DNA was then extracted. CDR1 SGHNT and CDR2 YYREEE are derived from the germline V gene (reference sequence). Inclusive of the bounding cysteine and phenylalanine, the CDR3 is 13 residues long. The only DNA kept is the CDR3, 39 bases in frame from the first base. The trim is 2 bases for V and 3 bases for J, with a gap of 8 bases between the germline ends.

TCRbeta CDR3 regions were immunosequenced from genomic DNA with the immunoSEQ Assay. Genomic DNA was amplified by bias-controlled multiplex PCR before high-throughput sequencing. The source study handled its data this way. To quantify the absolute abundance of each unique TCRbeta CDR3 region, the sequences were collapsed and filtered. Clonality, defined as 1 minus Pielou's evenness, was calculated using only productive rearrangements. Clones with significantly greater frequencies in on-treatment versus baseline samples were identified using a previously published method. TCRdb's version of the immuneACCESS table is confined to in-frame rearrangements and falls short of the full clone set. An unresolved V gene accounts for under half of the shortfall where checked; the remainder is of unknown origin. V, J and clone size are those of that table, while D and trimming were read from the DNA. Within this sample are around 18,000 clones, with about 70% of them counted one time only. Approximately 35% of the sample comes from the top ten.

With regard to this clone: It lacks a known antigen. A much bigger clone sits one base away, suggesting this may be a read error.

The chain was built from TRBV5-4 and TRBJ1-2; the D gene cannot be resolved reliably. The sequence came from a human donor with melanoma. This specimen consisted of CD8+ T cells sorted from blood (inferred from file names), obtained from a patient given nivolumab and ipilimumab in sequence. CDR3 region: CASSLTGDYGYTF. At the DNA level, the sequence is TGTGCCAGCAGCTTAACCGGGGACTATGGCTACACCTTC.